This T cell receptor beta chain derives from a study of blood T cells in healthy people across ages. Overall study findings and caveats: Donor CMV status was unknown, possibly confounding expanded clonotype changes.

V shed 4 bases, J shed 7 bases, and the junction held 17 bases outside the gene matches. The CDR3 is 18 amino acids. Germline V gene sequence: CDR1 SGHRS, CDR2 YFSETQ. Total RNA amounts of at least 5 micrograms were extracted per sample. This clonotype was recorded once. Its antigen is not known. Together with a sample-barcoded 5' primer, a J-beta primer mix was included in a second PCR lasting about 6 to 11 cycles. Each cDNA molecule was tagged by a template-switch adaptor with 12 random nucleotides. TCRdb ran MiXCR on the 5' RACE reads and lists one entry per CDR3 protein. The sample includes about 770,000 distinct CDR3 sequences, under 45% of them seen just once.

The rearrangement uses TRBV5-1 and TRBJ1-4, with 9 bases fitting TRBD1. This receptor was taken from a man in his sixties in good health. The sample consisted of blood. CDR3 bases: TGCGCCAGCAGCCACGGGACAGGGAGGCCCCTAGACAGTGAAAAACTGTTTTTT. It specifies CASSHGTGRPLDSEKLFF.